The 13 T cell receptor beta chains below were found in one sample sequenced in a study of blood T cell repertoires in COVID-19. Clones were read by immunoSEQ multiplex PCR, and TCRdb kept only the in-frame ones, dropping some. The sample has 90,000 to 150,000 clones; roughly 83% are singletons. Sequenced sample: peripheral blood. These TCRs come from a woman of 80 years or more with acute or convalescent COVID-19.

J is TRBJ1-4 and V is TRBV10-3; D uncertain. The CDR3 extends over 15 amino acids. V shed 4 bases and J shed 4 bases, with 13 bases lying between them. Germline CDR1 reads ENHRY; CDR2 reads SYGVKD. The DNA for the CDR3 is TGTGCCATCAGTGCTGGTTTCGGGGTTAATGAAAAACTGTTTTTT. This codes for CAISAGFGVNEKLFF.

This chain connects TRBV12-3 or TRBV12-4 to TRBJ1-1, with D unresolved. Trimming removed 2 bases from V and 1 base from J, with 5 bases in between. The CDR3 spans 13 residues. The CDR3 coding sequence is TGTGCCAGCAGTTTACTCCCGAACACTGAAGCTTTCTTT. Protein: CASSLLPNTEAFF.

V and J are TRBV29-1 and TRBJ2-1; 9 positions match TRBD2. The length of the CDR3 is 14 residues. J gave up 2 bases and V 3 bases, and 2 bases lay outside the gene matches. The germline V gene encodes CDR1 SQVTM and CDR2 ANQGSEA. CDR3 sequence reads: CSVDRLAAYNEQFF. The CDR3 DNA reads as TGCAGCGTTGATAGACTAGCGGCCTACAATGAGCAGTTCTTC.

Only one count was recorded for this clone. V usage is TRBV7-2 and J usage is TRBJ2-5, with D perhaps TRBD1 (5 bases). The germline gives CDR1 SGHTA, CDR2 FQGNSA. The CDR3 is 14 residues long. V lost 0 bases and J 5 bases, leaving 10 bases between the germline ends. CDR3 residues: CASSLAARVETQYF. The CDR3, as DNA: TGTGCCAGCAGCTTAGCCGCCAGGGTTGAGACCCAGTACTTC.

For the CDR3, the DNA is TGCGCCAGCAGCCGGGGGACAGGGGTGTACATTCAGTACTTC. Protein product: CASSRGTGVYIQYF. The chain has TRBV5-1 and TRBJ2-4; 10 bases agree with TRBD1. The V segment lost 4 bases and the J segment 8 bases; nucleotides outside the gene matches: 6. CDR3 length equals 14 residues. CDR1 SGHRS and CDR2 YFSETQ come from the germline V gene.

A single count supports this clone. The CDR3, as DNA: TGCGCCAGCAGCCTACGGGACTCCCACTACGAGCAGTACTTC. It codes for CASSLRDSHYEQYF. The V gene is TRBV5-1, the J gene TRBJ2-7; D is possibly TRBD2 (6 bases). Trimming left V 4 bases short and J 3 bases short, with 14 bases between. CDR1 SGHRS and CDR2 YFSETQ come from the germline V gene. There are 14 residues in the CDR3. Combining the CDR3 with reference TRBV5-1 and TRBJ2-7 gives the whole variable domain KAGVTQTPRYLIKTRGQQVTLSCSPISGHRSVSWYQQTPGQGLQFLFEYFSETQRNKGNFPGRFSGRQFSNSRSEMNVSTLELGDSALYLCASSLRDSHYEQYFGPGTRLTVT.

The rearrangement links TRBV4-2 to TRBJ1-2, with TRBD1 matching over 9 bases. This CDR3 has 15 amino acids. Trimming removed 3 bases from V and 7 bases from J; junction bases left unmatched: 9. Germline V CDR1 and CDR2: LGHNA, YNFKEQ. The CDR3 nucleotides are TGTGCCAGCAGCCACCTACAGGGGGCATCGGGTGGCTACACCTTC. Its translation is CASSHLQGASGGYTF.

This chain uses TRBV4-1 with TRBJ1-3, with 7 bases aligning to TRBD1. Germline V gene data show CDR1 as MGHRA and CDR2 as YSYEKL. V gave up 1 base and J gave up 2 bases; unmatched junction bases: 5. The CDR3 has 16 residues. In DNA, the CDR3 is TGCGCCAGCAGCCAAGCCTGGACAGGTCCTGGAAACACCATATATTTT. It yields the protein CASSQAWTGPGNTIYF.

The gene calls are TRBV6-5 and TRBJ1-1; D uncertain. Germline V gene sequence: CDR1 MNHEY, CDR2 SVGAGI. V lost 11 bases to trimming and J lost 7 bases, with 20 bases between them. The CDR3 runs 13 residues. CDR3 sequence (DNA): TGTGCCTCACGGCGTGGAAGAGCTAGTGAAGCTTTCTTT. This gives the protein CASRRGRASEAFF.

J is TRBJ2-7 and V is TRBV27; TRBD2 matches 12 bases. The CDR3 extends over 14 amino acids. In germline, CDR1 is MNHEY, CDR2 SMNVEV (reference sequence). V gave up 5 bases and J gave up 4 bases; unmatched junction bases: 3. This CDR3 reads CASSPSGRGYEQYF. As DNA, the CDR3 is TGTGCCAGCAGTCCTAGCGGGAGGGGTTACGAGCAGTACTTC.

The CDR3 loop is CASSPAGRTYGYTF. Here the CDR3 DNA reads TGTGCCAGCTCACCGGCGGGGAGAACTTATGGCTACACCTTC. The genes are TRBV18 and TRBJ1-2; D is uncertain. Trimming pared 3 bases from V and 5 bases from J, leaving 13 bases between. The CDR3 sequence is 14 residues long. Germline V lookup: CDR1 KGHSH, CDR2 LQKENI.

V and J are TRBV24-1 and TRBJ2-1; maybe TRBD2 (7 bases). Looked up from germline, CDR1 is KGHDR and CDR2 is SFDVKD. This CDR3 spans 16 amino acids. V was clipped by 3 bases and J by 0 bases, with 11 bases between them. In DNA, the CDR3 is TGTGCCACCAGTGATCGGGGGGCGGTCTCCTACAATGAGCAGTTCTTC. Translated, it gives CATSDRGAVSYNEQFF.

In nucleotides, the CDR3 is TGTGCCAGCAGTTGGGGACAGAGGACCGGGGAGCTGTTTTTT. Translating gives CASSWGQRTGELFF. The V and J genes are TRBV28 and TRBJ2-2, with 7 bases fitting TRBD1. The germline V gene encodes CDR1 MDHEN and CDR2 SYDVKM. This CDR3 is 14 amino acids long. V was clipped by 4 bases and J by 5 bases; unmatched bases: 4.